The T cell receptor (beta chain) under discussion was sequenced for a study of control samples from healthy donors and cancer patients. The CDR3 totals 16 residues. Trimming took 1 base from V and 5 from J, leaving 14 bases between them. Germline V gives CDR1 KGHSH, CDR2 LQKENI. Libraries were prepared by immunoSEQ multiplex PCR; TCRdb keeps only in-frame clonotypes and omits some of them. The sample carries roughly 92,000 clones, about 86% recorded once. The receptor was derived from a woman aged 50 to 60 in good health. The material sequenced was blood. The chain links TRBV18 to TRBJ1-4; the D gene is possibly TRBD1 (6 bases). CDR3 sequence (DNA): TGTGCCAGCTCACCACGCACAGGGCGGATAAATGAAAAACTGTTTTTT. Amino acid sequence: CASSPRTGRINEKLFF. Full variable domain (rest looked up from reference TRBV18 and TRBJ1-4): NAGVMQNPRHLVRRRGQEARLRCSPMKGHSHVYWYRQLPEEGLKFMVYLQKENIIDESGMPKERFSAEFPKEGPSILRIQQVVRGDSAAYFCASSPRTGRINEKLFFGSGTQLSVL.